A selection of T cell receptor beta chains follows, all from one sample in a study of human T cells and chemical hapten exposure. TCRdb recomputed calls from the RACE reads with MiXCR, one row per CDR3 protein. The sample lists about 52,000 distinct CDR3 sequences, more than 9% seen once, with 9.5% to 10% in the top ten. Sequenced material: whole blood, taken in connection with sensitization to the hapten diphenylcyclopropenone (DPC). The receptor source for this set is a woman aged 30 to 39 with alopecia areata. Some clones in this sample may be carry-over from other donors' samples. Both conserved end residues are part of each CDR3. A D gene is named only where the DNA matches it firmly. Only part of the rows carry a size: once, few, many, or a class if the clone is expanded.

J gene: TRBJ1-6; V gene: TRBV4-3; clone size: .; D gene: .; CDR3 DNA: TGCGCCAGCAGCCAAGATTTCCGAAATTCACCCCTCCACTTT; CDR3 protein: CASSQDFRNSPLHF
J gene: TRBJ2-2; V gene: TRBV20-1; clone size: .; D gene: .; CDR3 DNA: TGCAGTGCCCAGGGACTGGAAAGGTCCGGGGAGCTGTTTTTT; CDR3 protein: CSAQGLERSGELFF
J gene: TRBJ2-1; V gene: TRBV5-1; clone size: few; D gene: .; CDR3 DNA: TGCGCCAGCAGCTTGGACGGACTCGACAATGAGCAGTTCTTC; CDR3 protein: CASSLDGLDNEQFF
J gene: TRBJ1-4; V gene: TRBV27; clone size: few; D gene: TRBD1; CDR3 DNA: TGTGCCAGCAAGGGCCGGGGACAGGGGTATGAAAAACTGTTTTTT; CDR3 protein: CASKGRGQGYEKLFF
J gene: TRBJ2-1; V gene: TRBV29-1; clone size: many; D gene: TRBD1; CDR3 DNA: TGCAGCGCTCCCATCTGGGACAGCCCATACAATGAGCAGTTCTTC; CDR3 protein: CSAPIWDSPYNEQFF
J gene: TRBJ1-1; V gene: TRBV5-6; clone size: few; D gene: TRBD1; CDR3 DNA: TGTGCCAGCAGCTTCTATGACAGGGGGCGTTTAGCTTTCTTT; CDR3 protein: CASSFYDRGRLAFF
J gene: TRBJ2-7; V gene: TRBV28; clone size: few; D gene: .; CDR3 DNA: TGTGCCAGCAGGGTAAATCAGGCTCCCTACGAGCAGTACTTC; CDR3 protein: CASRVNQAPYEQYF
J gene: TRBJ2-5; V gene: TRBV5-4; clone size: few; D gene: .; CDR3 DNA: TGTGCCAGCAGCCCGGATATTCGGCAAGAGACCCAGTACTTC; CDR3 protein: CASSPDIRQETQYF
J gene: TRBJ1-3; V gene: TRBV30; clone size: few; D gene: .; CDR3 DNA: TGTGCCTGGAGTGTACACCCGGGCACTGGAAACACCATATATTTT; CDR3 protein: CAWSVHPGTGNTIYF
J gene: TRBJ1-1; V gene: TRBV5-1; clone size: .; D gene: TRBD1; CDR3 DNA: TGCGCCAGCAGCTCTTTTGTCGGGACAGGGAGGAGAAATACTGAAGCTTTCTTT; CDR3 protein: CASSSFVGTGRRNTEAFF
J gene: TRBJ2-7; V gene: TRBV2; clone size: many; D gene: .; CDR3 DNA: TGTGCCAGCATGGGTCCAATCGAGCAGTACTTC; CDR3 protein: CASMGPIEQYF
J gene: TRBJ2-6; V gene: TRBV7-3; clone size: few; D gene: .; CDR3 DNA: TGTGCCAGCAGCTTATACAGGGCCTCTGGGGCCAACGTCCTGACTTTC; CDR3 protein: CASSLYRASGANVLTF
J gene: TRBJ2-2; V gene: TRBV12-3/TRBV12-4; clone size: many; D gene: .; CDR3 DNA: TGTGCCAGCAGTTTCTTACTCGATGCCGGGGAGCTGTTTTTT; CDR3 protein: CASSFLLDAGELFF
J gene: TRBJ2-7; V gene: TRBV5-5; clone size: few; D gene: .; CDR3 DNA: TGTGCCAGCAGCGGCAGGGGATCCGGAGGCGACGAGCAGTACTTC; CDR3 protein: CASSGRGSGGDEQYF
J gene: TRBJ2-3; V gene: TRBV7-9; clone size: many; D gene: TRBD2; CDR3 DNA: TGTGCCAGCAGCTCCGGGGGGGGAGATACGCAGTATTTT; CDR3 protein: CASSSGGGDTQYF
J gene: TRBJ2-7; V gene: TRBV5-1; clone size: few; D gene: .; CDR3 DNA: TGCGCCAGCAGCTCCGATTGGGGGGCCACCTACGAGCAGTACTTC; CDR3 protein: CASSSDWGATYEQYF
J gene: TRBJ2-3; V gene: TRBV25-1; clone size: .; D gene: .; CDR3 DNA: TGTGCCAGCAGTGAGCGGGGGCGAGGGGAAGATACGCAGTATTTT; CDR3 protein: CASSERGRGEDTQYF
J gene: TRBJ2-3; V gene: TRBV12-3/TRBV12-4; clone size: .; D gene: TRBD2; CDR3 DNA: TGTGCCAGCAACTCCCGACTAGCGGGGATCACAGATACGCAGTATTTT; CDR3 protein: CASNSRLAGITDTQYF
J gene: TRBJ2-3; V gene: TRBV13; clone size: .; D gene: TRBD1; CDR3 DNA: TGTGCCAGCAGCTTCAGGGGGCCCGACACAGATACGCAGTATTTT; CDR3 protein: CASSFRGPDTDTQYF
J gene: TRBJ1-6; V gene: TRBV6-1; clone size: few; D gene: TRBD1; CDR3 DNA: TGTGCCAGCAGTCAGGGGGCGAATTCACCCCTCCACTTT; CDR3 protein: CASSQGANSPLHF
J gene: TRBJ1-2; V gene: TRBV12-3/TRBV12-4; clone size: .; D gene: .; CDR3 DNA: TGTGCCACGCCTGGGTCGAGGGGACGAGGGGGCTACACCTTC; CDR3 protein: CATPGSRGRGGYTF
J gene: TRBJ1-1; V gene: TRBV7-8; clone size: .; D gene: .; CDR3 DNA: TGTGCCAGCAGCCCCCGGAGCAGGCAGCCGGAAGCTTTCTTT; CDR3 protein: CASSPRSRQPEAFF
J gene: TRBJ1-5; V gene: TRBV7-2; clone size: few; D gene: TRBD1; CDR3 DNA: TGTGCCAGCAGTCGGGACAGGGCCTACGGTCAGCCCCAGCATTTT; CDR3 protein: CASSRDRAYGQPQHF
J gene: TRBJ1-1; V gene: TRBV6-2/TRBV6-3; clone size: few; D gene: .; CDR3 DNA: TGTGCCAGCAGTTTACGCCCAGGGACCACTGAAGCTTTCTTT; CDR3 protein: CASSLRPGTTEAFF
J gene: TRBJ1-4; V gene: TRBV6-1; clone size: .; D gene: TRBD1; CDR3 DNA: TGTGCCAGCAGTATCGACAGGGGGGAAAAACTGTTTTTT; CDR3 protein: CASSIDRGEKLFF
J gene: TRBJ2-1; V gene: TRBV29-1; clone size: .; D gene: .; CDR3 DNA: TGCAGCGTTGACCCAGGGTCGGCTGAGCAGTTCTTC; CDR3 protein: CSVDPGSAEQFF
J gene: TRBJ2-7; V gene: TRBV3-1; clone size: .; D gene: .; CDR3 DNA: TGTGCCAGCAGCCAAGGTCACAGTACCTACGAGCAGTACTTC; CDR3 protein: CASSQGHSTYEQYF
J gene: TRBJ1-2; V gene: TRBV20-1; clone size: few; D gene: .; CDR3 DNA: TGCAGTGCTAGAGAGCTTGGTACAGGGACGAACTATGGCTACACCTTC; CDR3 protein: CSARELGTGTNYGYTF
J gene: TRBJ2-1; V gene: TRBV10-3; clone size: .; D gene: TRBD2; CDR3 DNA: TGTGCCATCAGTGATTGGGGGGGTAATGACAATGAGCAGTTCTTC; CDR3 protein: CAISDWGGNDNEQFF
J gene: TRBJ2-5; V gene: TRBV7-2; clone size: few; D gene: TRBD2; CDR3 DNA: TGTGCCAGCAGCCCCCCCGGGGGGTGGCAAGAGACCCAGTACTTC; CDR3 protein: CASSPPGGWQETQYF
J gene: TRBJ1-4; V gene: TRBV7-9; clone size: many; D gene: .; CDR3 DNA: TGTGCCAGCAGCCCCATCCGAAATGAAAAACTGTTTTTT; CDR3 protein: CASSPIRNEKLFF
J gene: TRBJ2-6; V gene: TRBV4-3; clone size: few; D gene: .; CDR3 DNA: TGCGCCAGCAGCCAAGATGGGACCTCTGGGGCCAACGCCCTGACTTTC; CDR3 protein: CASSQDGTSGANALTF
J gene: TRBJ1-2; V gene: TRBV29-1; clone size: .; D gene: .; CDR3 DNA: TGCAGCGTTTTCCGACGGGCGGAGGATGGCGACACCTTC; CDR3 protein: CSVFRRAEDGDTF
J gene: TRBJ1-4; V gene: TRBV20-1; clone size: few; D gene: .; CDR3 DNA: TGCAGTGCTGCCTCGTGGGGGGCCACAACTAATGAAAAACTGTTTTTT; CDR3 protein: CSAASWGATTNEKLFF
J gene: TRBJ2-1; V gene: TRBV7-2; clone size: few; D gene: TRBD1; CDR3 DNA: TGTGCCAGCAGCTTAGCCACGACAGGGAGTAGCTCCTACAATGAGCAGTTCTTC; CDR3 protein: CASSLATTGSSSYNEQFF
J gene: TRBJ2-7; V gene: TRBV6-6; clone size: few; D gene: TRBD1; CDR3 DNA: TGTGCCAGCAGTTACTCGGACAGGAGGAACTACGAGCAGTACTTC; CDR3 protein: CASSYSDRRNYEQYF
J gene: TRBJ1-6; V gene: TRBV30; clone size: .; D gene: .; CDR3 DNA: TGTGCCTGGAGCCGTCAGGGTACTTCACCCCTCCACTTT; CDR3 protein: CAWSRQGTSPLHF
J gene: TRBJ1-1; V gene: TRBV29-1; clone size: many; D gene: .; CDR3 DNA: TGCAGCGTTACTCCGGCGAAAACTGAAGCTTTCTTT; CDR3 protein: CSVTPAKTEAFF
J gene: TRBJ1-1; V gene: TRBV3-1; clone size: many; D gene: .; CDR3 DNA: TGTGCCAGCAGCCAACACAGGGACACTGAAGCTTTCTTT; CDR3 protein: CASSQHRDTEAFF
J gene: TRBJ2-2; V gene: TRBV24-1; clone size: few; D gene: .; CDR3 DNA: TGTGCCACCAGTGATGGTTTCGGGGCGAACACCGGGGAGCTGTTTTTT; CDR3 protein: CATSDGFGANTGELFF
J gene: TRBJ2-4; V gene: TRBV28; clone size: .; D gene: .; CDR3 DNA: TGTGCCAGCAGTCCCCTAGGGGGGAACATTCAGTACTTC; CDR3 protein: CASSPLGGNIQYF
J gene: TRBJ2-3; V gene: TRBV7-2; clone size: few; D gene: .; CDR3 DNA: TGTGCCAGCAGCTTGGCTGGGGCGGCAGATACGCAGTATTTT; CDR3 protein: CASSLAGAADTQYF
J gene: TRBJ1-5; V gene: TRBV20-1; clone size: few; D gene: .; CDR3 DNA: TGCAGTGCTAGAGATGTTGGGTCCGGGCCCCAGCATTTT; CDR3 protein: CSARDVGSGPQHF
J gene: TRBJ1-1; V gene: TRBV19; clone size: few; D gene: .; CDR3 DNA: TGTGCCAGTAGCTATGGGTCGGGCGGAAACACTGAAGCTTTCTTT; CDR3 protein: CASSYGSGGNTEAFF
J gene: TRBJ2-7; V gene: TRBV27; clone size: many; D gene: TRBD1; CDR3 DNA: TGTGCCAGCAGCTTGAGACAGGGAGCCTACGAGCAGTACTTC; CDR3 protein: CASSLRQGAYEQYF
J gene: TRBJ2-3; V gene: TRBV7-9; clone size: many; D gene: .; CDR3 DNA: TGTGCCAGCAGCCCTCGGTCGGCTAGCACAGATACGCAGTATTTT; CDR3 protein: CASSPRSASTDTQYF
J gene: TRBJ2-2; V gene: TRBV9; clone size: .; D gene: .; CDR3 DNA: TGTGCCAGCAGCGCACGGGGAGGCGGGGGCCTATTTAACACCGGGGAGCTGTTTTTT; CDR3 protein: CASSARGGGGLFNTGELFF
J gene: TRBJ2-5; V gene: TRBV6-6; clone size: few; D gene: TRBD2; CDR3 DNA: TGTGCCAGCAGTTATCCCGGGGAGGGGGAGACCCAGTACTTC; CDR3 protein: CASSYPGEGETQYF
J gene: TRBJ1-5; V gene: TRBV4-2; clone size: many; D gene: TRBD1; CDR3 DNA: TGTGCCAGCAGCCAAGATCTGGCAGGGGGGGATCAGCCCCAGCATTTT; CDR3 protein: CASSQDLAGGDQPQHF
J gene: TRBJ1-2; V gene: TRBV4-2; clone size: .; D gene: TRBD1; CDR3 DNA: TGTGCCAGCAGCCAAGGTTTGCAGGGGGGATATGGCTACACCTTC; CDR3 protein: CASSQGLQGGYGYTF
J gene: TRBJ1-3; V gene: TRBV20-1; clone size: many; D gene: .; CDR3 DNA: TGCAGTGCTTCGGACAGTATTGGAAACACCATATATTTT; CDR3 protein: CSASDSIGNTIYF
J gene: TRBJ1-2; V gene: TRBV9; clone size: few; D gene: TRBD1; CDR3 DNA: TGTGCCAGCAGTTTCGGACAGGGGGCTCCCAATGGCTACACCTTC; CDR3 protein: CASSFGQGAPNGYTF
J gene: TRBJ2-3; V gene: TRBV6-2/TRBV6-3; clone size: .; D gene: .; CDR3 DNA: TGTGCCAGCAGTTACTCTGGCGGGGGCGCTAGCACAGATACGCAGTATTTT; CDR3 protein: CASSYSGGGASTDTQYF
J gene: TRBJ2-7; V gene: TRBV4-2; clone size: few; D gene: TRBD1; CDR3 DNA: TGTGCCAGCAGCCCATATGCGAGGGGGCGGGCTGTTGAGCAGTACTTC; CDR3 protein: CASSPYARGRAVEQYF
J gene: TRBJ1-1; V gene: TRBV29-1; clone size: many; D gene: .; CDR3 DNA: TGCAGCGTTGGCGGGTGGAACACTGAAGCTTTCTTT; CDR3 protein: CSVGGWNTEAFF
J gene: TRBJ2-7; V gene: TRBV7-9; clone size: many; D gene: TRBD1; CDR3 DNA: TGTGCCAGCAGCTCCCGGACAGGCGCAAGCTCCTACGAGCAGTACTTC; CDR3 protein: CASSSRTGASSYEQYF